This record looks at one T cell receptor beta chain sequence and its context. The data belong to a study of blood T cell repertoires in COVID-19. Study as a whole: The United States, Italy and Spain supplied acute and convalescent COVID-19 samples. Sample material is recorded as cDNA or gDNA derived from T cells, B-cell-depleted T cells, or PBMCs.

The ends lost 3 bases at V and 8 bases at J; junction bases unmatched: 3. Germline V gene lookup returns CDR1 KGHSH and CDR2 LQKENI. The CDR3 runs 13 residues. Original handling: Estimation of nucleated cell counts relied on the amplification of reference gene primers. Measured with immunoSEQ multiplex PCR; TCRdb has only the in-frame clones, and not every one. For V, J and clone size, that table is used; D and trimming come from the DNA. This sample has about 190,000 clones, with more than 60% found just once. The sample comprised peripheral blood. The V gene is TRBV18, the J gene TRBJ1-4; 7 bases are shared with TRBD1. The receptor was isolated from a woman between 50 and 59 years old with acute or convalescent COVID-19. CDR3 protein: CASSPGQEEKLFF. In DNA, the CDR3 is TGTGCCAGCTCACCCGGACAGGAAGAAAAACTGTTTTTT.